The 17 T cell receptor beta chains reported below all come from one sample, sequenced in a study of blood T cell repertoires in COVID-19. Method: immunoSEQ multiplex PCR; TCRdb's copy keeps in-frame clones and lacks some. The repertoire holds approximately 50,000 clones, with 75% to 90% as singletons. The sample taken for sequencing was peripheral blood. The receptors were gathered from a human donor in a cohort sampled during active COVID-19.

CDR3 DNA sequence: TGTGCCAGCAGCGGAGGGACAGGGTCCGGCTACACCTTC. Protein sequence: CASSGGTGSGYTF. The chain combines TRBV2 with TRBJ1-2; 9 bases agree with TRBD1. CDR1 is SNHLY and CDR2 is FYNNEI in the germline V gene. This CDR3 region has 13 residues. V gave up 6 bases and J gave up 8 bases; unmatched junction bases: 7.

This chain joins TRBV7-2 and TRBJ2-1; D might be TRBD2 (6 bases). CDR1 SGHTA and CDR2 FQGNSA come from the germline V gene. The CDR3 loop spans 13 amino acids. Trimming removed 5 bases at V and 9 bases at J, with 14 bases between. The CDR3 DNA is TGTGCCAGCAGCCAAAGACTGGGGGGTGAGCAGTTCTTC. Protein product: CASSQRLGGEQFF.

This clone has just one count. The chain uses TRBV29-1 and TRBJ2-1, with D possibly matching TRBD2 (6 bases). CDR3 length: 17 residues. CDR1 is SQVTM and CDR2 is ANQGSEA in the germline V gene. The V and J ends lost 5 bases and 1 base respectively, with 21 bases between them. CDR3 amino acids: CSVHPLATPQSYNEQFF. In DNA form, the CDR3 reads TGCAGCGTTCATCCCCTAGCGACGCCCCAATCCTACAATGAGCAGTTCTTC.

V gene TRBV30 combines with J gene TRBJ2-5, with 8 bases identical to TRBD2. With 3 bases clipped from V and 4 bases from J, the junction kept 7 bases outside the gene matches. Germline CDR1 and CDR2: GTSNPN and SVGIG (reference sequence). The CDR3 covers 14 residues. DNA of the CDR3: TGTGCCTGGAGGGAAGCGGGAGTGGGAGAGACCCAGTACTTC. This sequence encodes CAWREAGVGETQYF.

This chain links TRBV3-1 (or the pseudogene TRBV3-2) with TRBJ2-4, with TRBD2 identical over 14 bases. Losses at the gene ends were 4 bases for V and 1 base for J; bases not matched to a gene: 9. Germline CDR1 reads LGHDT; CDR2 reads YNNKEL (reference sequence). The CDR3 is 19 amino acids. The CDR3 loop is CASSRRLAGGRGAKNIQYF. CDR3 nucleotide sequence: TGTGCCAGCAGCCGAAGACTAGCGGGAGGGAGAGGGGCCAAAAACATTCAGTACTTC.

The chain joins TRBV18 to TRBJ2-5; no firm D call. Germline lookup yields CDR1 KGHSH and CDR2 LQKENI. This CDR3 is built from 17 residues. With 0 bases removed from V and 4 bases from J, the gap between germline ends came to 18 bases. CDR3 coding DNA: TGTGCCAGCTCACCACCTTACGCGCGTCAGGAAAGAGAGACCCAGTACTTC. It encodes CASSPPYARQERETQYF.

This sequence joins TRBV14 and TRBJ2-1; 8 nucleotides line up with TRBD2. After removal of 4 bases from V and 0 bases from J, the junction contained 17 bases not matched to a gene. Per germline, CDR1 SGHDN and CDR2 FVKESK. The CDR3 covers 20 residues. The CDR3 loop is CASSPNIRTSLWSSYNEQFF. For the CDR3, the DNA is TGTGCCAGCAGCCCAAATATTAGGACTAGCCTTTGGAGCTCCTACAATGAGCAGTTCTTC.

V gene TRBV7-3 combines with J gene TRBJ2-1; 14 bases are a match to TRBD2. Germline V gives CDR1 SGHTA, CDR2 FQGTGA. The J segment lost 9 bases and the V segment lost 4 bases, leaving 8 bases of the junction unmatched. The CDR3 has 16 residues. The CDR3 loop reads CASSSPGTSGRSEQFF. For the CDR3, the DNA is TGTGCCAGCAGCTCCCCCGGGACTAGCGGGAGAAGTGAGCAGTTCTTC.

The rearrangement links TRBV6-4 to TRBJ2-7; TRBD2 might be the D (6 bases). The germline CDR1 and CDR2 sequences are MRHNA and SNTAGT. Trimming cost V 2 bases and J 6 bases, with 17 bases left between them. This CDR3 spans 15 amino acids. CDR3 amino acids: CASSDLDEEGGEQYF. The CDR3 region has the DNA TGTGCCAGCAGTGACCTCGATGAGGAGGGAGGCGAGCAGTACTTC.

The chain has TRBV24-1 and TRBJ2-1; 8 bases are a match to TRBD2. The ends lost 4 bases at V and 4 bases at J; junction bases unmatched: 8. The germline CDR1 and CDR2 sequences are KGHDR and SFDVKD. The length of the CDR3 is 16 residues. For the CDR3, the DNA is TGTGCCACCAGTGACCCAGCGGGAGTAGGTTACAATGAGCAGTTCTTC. This encodes CATSDPAGVGYNEQFF.

The rearrangement uses TRBV29-1 and TRBJ1-1, with a weak D call TRBD1 (5 bases). The V and J ends lost 6 bases and 0 bases respectively, with 8 bases between them. The V gene's germline CDR1 is SQVTM and CDR2 ANQGSEA. This CDR3 region has 12 residues. CDR3 amino acids: CSVRTLNTEAFF. The DNA for the CDR3 is TGCAGCGTCAGGACACTGAACACTGAAGCTTTCTTT.

J is TRBJ2-3 and V is TRBV5-4, with D perhaps TRBD2 (6 bases). The CDR3 runs 14 residues. Germline CDR1 reads SGHNT; CDR2 reads YYREEE (reference sequence). Trimming took 3 bases from V and 4 from J, leaving 12 bases between them. The CDR3 DNA reads TGTGCCAGCAGCTCGGGGGTCGCGGCAGATACGCAGTATTTT. Translating it yields CASSSGVAADTQYF. The full variable domain, completed using reference TRBV5-4 and TRBJ2-3, is ETGVTQSPTHLIKTRGQQVTLRCSSQSGHNTVSWYQQALGQGPQFIFQYYREEENGRGNFPPRFSGLQFPNYSSELNVNALELDDSALYLCASSSGVAADTQYFGPGTRLTVL.

The chain couples TRBV7-4 to TRBJ2-3; TRBD1 agrees at 7 bases. CDR1 SGHVT and CDR2 SQSDAQ come from the germline V gene. The CDR3 contains 16 residues. V gave up 3 bases and J gave up 5 bases; unmatched junction bases: 11. This CDR3 reads CASSFYVTGPVDTQYF. CDR3 sequence (DNA): TGTGCCAGCAGCTTCTATGTGACAGGGCCTGTAGATACGCAGTATTTT.

The rearrangement links TRBV19 to TRBJ2-3; 8 bases fit TRBD2. Germline loops: CDR1 LNHDA, CDR2 SQIVND (reference sequence). After removal of 3 bases from V and 3 bases from J, the junction contained 5 bases not matched to a gene. This CDR3 spans 15 amino acids. The CDR3, as DNA: TGTGCCAGTAGTATTTCGGGACTAGAAACAGATACGCAGTATTTT. It codes for CASSISGLETDTQYF.

CDR3 in amino acids: CASSPRRTGLSDTQYF. The CDR3 bases are TGTGCCAGCAGCCCGCGCCGGACAGGTCTATCAGATACGCAGTATTTT. This rearrangement joins TRBV11-1 to TRBJ2-3, with TRBD1 matching over 7 bases. Germline CDR1 is SGHAT and CDR2 is FQDESV (reference sequence). This CDR3 comprises 16 residues. V trimming: 5 bases; J trimming: 4 bases; junction bases outside the gene matches: 12.

The V and J genes are TRBV7-9 and TRBJ2-3; 13 bases are shared with TRBD2. The length of the CDR3 is 16 residues. The V and J ends lost 3 bases and 9 bases, in that order; junction bases with no gene match: 9. Looked up from germline, CDR1 is SEHNR and CDR2 is FQNEAQ (reference sequence). CDR3 bases: TGTGCCAGCAGCTTGGGGCCTGGGACTAGCGGGACCACGCAGTATTTT. It codes for CASSLGPGTSGTTQYF.

J is TRBJ1-1 and V is TRBV27; TRBD1 agrees at 8 bases. This CDR3 has 12 residues. The germline gives CDR1 MNHEY, CDR2 SMNVEV (reference sequence). V was clipped by 5 bases and J by 5 bases; unmatched bases: 1. In DNA, the CDR3 is TGTGCCAGCAGTCGACAGGGGACTGAAGCTTTCTTT. It specifies CASSRQGTEAFF.